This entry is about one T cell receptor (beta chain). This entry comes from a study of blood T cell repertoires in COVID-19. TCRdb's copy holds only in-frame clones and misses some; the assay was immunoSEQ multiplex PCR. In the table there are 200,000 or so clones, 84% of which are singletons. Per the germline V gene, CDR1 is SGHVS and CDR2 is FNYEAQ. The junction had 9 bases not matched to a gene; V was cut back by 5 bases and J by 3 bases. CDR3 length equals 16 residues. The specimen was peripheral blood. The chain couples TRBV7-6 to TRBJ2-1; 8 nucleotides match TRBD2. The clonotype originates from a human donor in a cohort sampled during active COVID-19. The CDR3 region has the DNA TGTGCCAGCAGCCCGGGGGGGAGCGCCCTCTACAATGAGCAGTTCTTC. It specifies CASSPGGSALYNEQFF.